These 30 T cell receptor beta chains originate from one sample sequenced in a study of cytomegalovirus exposure and HLA in healthy donors. 60 Vbeta and 13 Jbeta primers were used in PCR. The table came from immunoSEQ multiplex PCR; TCRdb's copy has only in-frame clones and leaves some out. Altogether approximately 150,000 clones are present, 76% being singletons, with the ten largest covering 2.5% to 3.5%. Source material: PBMCs. Every receptor here comes from a male donor in good health and CMV-seronegative.

A word on this clone: One end of the junction fails to match germline, which may point to a read error. V usage is TRBV7-9 and J usage is TRBJ2-6; 7 bases fit TRBD1. The CDR3 totals 17 residues. Germline assignment: CDR1 SEHNR and CDR2 FQNEAQ (reference sequence). CDR3 protein: CSSSLWTGPPGANVLTF. The CDR3 DNA sequence: TGTTCCAGCAGCCTCTGGACAGGCCCGCCTGGGGCCAACGTCCTGACTTTC.

The genes are TRBV2 and TRBJ1-6, with D possibly matching TRBD1 (5 bases). The CDR3 sequence is 14 residues long. The germline V gene encodes CDR1 SNHLY and CDR2 FYNNEI. V was clipped by 5 bases and J by 7 bases, with 12 bases between them. The CDR3 DNA sequence: TGTGCCAGCAGTCAGGTGGGGGGAAATTCACCCCTCCACTTT. Its translation is CASSQVGGNSPLHF.

V usage is TRBV29-1 and J usage is TRBJ2-7; the match to TRBD1 covers 12 bases. Germline trimming cut 6 bases from V and 2 bases from J; bases unmatched to any gene: 8. The CDR3 is made up of 15 amino acids. Looked up from germline, CDR1 is SQVTM and CDR2 is ANQGSEA. The chain's CDR3 is CSVSNRDRGPYEQYF. Here the CDR3 DNA reads TGCAGCGTGTCCAACCGGGACAGGGGGCCCTACGAGCAGTACTTC.

The rearrangement joins TRBV2 to TRBJ2-5, with 8 positions matching TRBD1. In germline, CDR1 is SNHLY, CDR2 FYNNEI. CDR3 size: 16 residues. The ends lost 6 bases at V and 5 bases at J; junction bases unmatched: 14. CDR3 protein: CASSLGRTGSSETQYF. The CDR3 coding sequence is TGTGCCAGCAGCCTCGGAAGGACAGGGTCATCGGAGACCCAGTACTTC.

This clone was found a few times. The chain recombines TRBV30 with TRBJ2-3, with 8 bases fitting TRBD2. CDR1 and CDR2 (germline): GTSNPN, SVGIG (reference sequence). J lost 8 bases, V lost 4 bases, and 11 bases had no gene match. CDR3 length: 14 amino acids. Here the CDR3 reads CAWNSRGGLGTQYF. The CDR3, as DNA: TGTGCCTGGAACAGCCGGGGGGGCCTCGGTACGCAGTATTTT. Looking up the rest from reference TRBV30 and TRBJ2-3 gives the full variable domain: SQTIHQWPATLVQPVGSPLSLECTVEGTSNPNLYWYRQAAGRGLQLLFYSVGIGQISSEVPQNLSASRPQDRQFILSSKKLLLSDSGFYLCAWNSRGGLGTQYFGPGTRLTVL.

The chain combines TRBV29-1 with TRBJ2-1, with 11 bases identical to TRBD2. CDR3 length equals 12 residues. Per germline, CDR1 SQVTM and CDR2 ANQGSEA. J was trimmed by 9 bases and V by 5 bases; bases with no gene match: 3. CDR3 sequence: CSVLLAGGEQFF. The DNA for the CDR3 is TGCAGCGTTCTCCTAGCGGGAGGTGAGCAGTTCTTC.

The chain uses TRBV13 and TRBJ2-7; 10 nucleotides align to TRBD1. In germline, CDR1 is PRHDT, CDR2 FYEKMQ (reference sequence). The CDR3 is 14 residues long. The ends lost 5 bases at V and 4 bases at J; junction bases unmatched: 5. CDR3 amino acids: CASSIDRGQYEQYF. The CDR3 DNA reads TGTGCCAGCAGCATCGACAGGGGGCAGTACGAGCAGTACTTC.

This chain links TRBV13 with TRBJ1-5; a weak D match, TRBD1 (5 bases). CDR3 length equals 15 residues. Germline V gives CDR1 PRHDT, CDR2 FYEKMQ (reference sequence). Trimming shortened V by 0 bases and J by 4 bases, and 10 bases separated the two germline ends. This chain's CDR3 is CASSLGGRVNQPQHF. As DNA, the CDR3 is TGTGCCAGCAGCTTAGGGGGGCGCGTAAATCAGCCCCAGCATTTT. The full variable domain, with the rest looked up from reference TRBV13 and TRBJ1-5, is AAGVIQSPRHLIKEKRETATLKCYPIPRHDTVYWYQQGPGQDPQFLISFYEKMQSDKGSIPDRFSAQQFSDYHSELNMSSLELGDSALYFCASSLGGRVNQPQHFGDGTRLSIL.

This clone was seen only once. This chain connects TRBV2 to TRBJ2-2; TRBD2 matches at 11 bases. V shed 6 bases and J 6 bases; nucleotides not matched to a gene: 6. This CDR3 has 15 residues. Germline V gives CDR1 SNHLY, CDR2 FYNNEI. CDR3 protein: CASSFSGRAPGELFF. CDR3 in DNA: TGTGCCAGCAGCTTTAGCGGGAGGGCCCCCGGGGAGCTGTTTTTT. Together with reference TRBV2 and TRBJ2-2, the CDR3 gives the full variable domain: EPEVTQTPSHQVTQMGQEVILRCVPISNHLYFYWYRQILGQKVEFLVSFYNNEISEKSEIFDDQFSVERPDGSNFTLKIRSTKLEDSAMYFCASSFSGRAPGELFFGEGSRLTVL.

This clone turned up a few times. The rearrangement links TRBV27 to TRBJ1-1; perhaps TRBD1 as D (5 bases). This CDR3 region has 13 residues. Trimming cost V 2 bases and J 11 bases, with 15 bases left between them. Germline V lookup: CDR1 MNHEY, CDR2 SMNVEV (reference sequence). The CDR3 here is CASSLERGQGAFF. The CDR3 nucleotides are TGTGCCAGCAGTTTAGAGCGGGGCCAAGGGGCTTTCTTT.

The chain employs TRBV2 and TRBJ1-6, with D possibly being TRBD1 (5 bases). Between the trimmed V and J ends, which lost 6 bases and 9 bases, there was a span of 18 bases. Germline-derived CDR1 and CDR2 are SNHLY and FYNNEI. CDR3 size: 15 residues. The CDR3 sequence is CASSPTDKGGSPLHF. The CDR3 DNA reads as TGTGCCAGCAGCCCCACGGACAAAGGCGGTTCACCCCTCCACTTT.

The chain is built from TRBV13 and TRBJ2-5; 11 nucleotides agree with TRBD2. The end of the DNA is better explained by TRBJ2-7, so the J call may be wrong. This CDR3 is built from 16 residues. Germline CDR1 PRHDT, CDR2 FYEKMQ (reference sequence). The CDR3 loop reads CASSSQTSGISYEQYF. CDR3 nucleotide sequence: TGTGCCAGCAGCTCTCAGACTAGCGGGATCTCCTACGAGCAGTACTTC.

V gene TRBV10-3 combines with J gene TRBJ2-7; TRBD2 matches at 13 bases. This CDR3 region has 17 residues. CDR1 ENHRY and CDR2 SYGVKD come from the germline V gene. V shed 5 bases, J shed 0 bases, and the junction held 7 bases outside the gene matches. The CDR3, as DNA: TGTGCCATCAGTCGTGGGACTAGCGGGACCCACTCCTACGAGCAGTACTTC. It yields the protein CAISRGTSGTHSYEQYF.

The chain combines TRBV7-9 with TRBJ1-6; D possibly corresponds to TRBD1 (5 bases). V dropped 5 bases and J dropped 5 bases, with 13 bases sitting between them. The CDR3 totals 15 residues. CDR1 and CDR2 (germline): SEHNR, FQNEAQ (reference sequence). The CDR3 sequence is CASSARQSNNSPLHF. The CDR3 coding sequence is TGTGCCAGCAGCGCTCGACAGTCCAATAATTCACCCCTCCACTTT. The complete variable domain, with remaining parts taken from reference TRBV7-9 and TRBJ1-6, reads DTGVSQNPRHKITKRGQNVTFRCDPISEHNRLYWYRQTLGQGPEFLTYFQNEAQLEKSRLLSDRFSAERPKGSFSTLEIQRTEQGDSAMYLCASSARQSNNSPLHFGNGTRLTVT.

This clone occurred once. The chain combines TRBV30 with TRBJ2-5; 8 nucleotides match TRBD1. The V and J ends lost 1 base and 5 bases, in that order; junction bases with no gene match: 12. Per germline, CDR1 GTSNPN and CDR2 SVGIG (reference sequence). The CDR3 has 16 residues. The DNA of the CDR3 is TGTGCCTGGAGTGCCTTCCGGACAGGGACCCCGGAGACCCAGTACTTC. Residues: CAWSAFRTGTPETQYF.

This clone was observed a few times. This chain connects TRBV23-1 to TRBJ2-4; D might be TRBD1 (6 bases). TRBV23-1 is an ORF; its function is uncertain. The V end was cut by 8 bases, the J end by 5 bases, with 19 bases between. The CDR3 totals 15 residues. The DNA of the CDR3 is TGCGCCAGCCGTATTATAACGACAGGCCAAAACATTCAGTACTTC. It yields the protein CASRIITTGQNIQYF.

About this clone: Its ends do not fully match the called genes, so a read error is possible. The chain joins TRBV5-8 to TRBJ1-1; a weak D match, TRBD1 (6 bases). The CDR3 contains 16 residues. The germline CDR1 and CDR2 sequences are SGHTS and YDEGEE. The CDR3 reads CASRLGIRNRAGEAFF. The CDR3 nucleotides are TGTGCCAGCAGATTGGGAATTAGAAACAGGGCAGGTGAAGCTTTCTTT.

The chain employs TRBV29-1 and TRBJ1-1, with 7 bases lining up with TRBD1. The CDR3 runs 16 residues. Unmatched junction bases numbered 11, after V lost 4 bases and J lost 0 bases. CDR1 is SQVTM and CDR2 is ANQGSEA in the germline V gene. The CDR3 region is CSVGQGVSNMNTEAFF. CDR3 bases: TGCAGCGTTGGGCAGGGGGTCTCAAACATGAACACTGAAGCTTTCTTT.

The rearrangement uses TRBV7-9 and TRBJ1-6, with 7 bases lining up with TRBD1. The length of the CDR3 is 16 residues. V shed 1 base, J shed 7 bases, and the junction held 7 bases outside the gene matches. CDR1 is SEHNR, CDR2 FQNEAQ, per germline (reference sequence). Here the CDR3 reads CASSLEQGLGNSPLHF. For the CDR3, the DNA is TGTGCCAGCAGCTTAGAACAGGGGCTCGGGAATTCACCCCTCCACTTT.

The chain combines TRBV30 with TRBJ1-6; 8 bases are shared with TRBD1. CDR1 GTSNPN and CDR2 SVGIG come from the germline V gene (reference sequence). The CDR3 contains 13 residues. Losses at the gene ends were 2 bases for V and 7 bases for J; bases not matched to a gene: 1. The CDR3 DNA reads as TGTGCCTGGAGTCGGACAGGGAATTCACCCCTCCACTTT. It translates to CAWSRTGNSPLHF.

The chain employs TRBV5-1 and TRBJ2-2, with 7 bases fitting TRBD1. CDR1 and CDR2 from the germline V gene are SGHRS and YFSETQ. The CDR3 extends over 15 amino acids. The V and J ends lost 2 bases and 0 bases, in that order; junction bases with no gene match: 1. The CDR3 region is CASSLGTANTGELFF. The CDR3 DNA is TGCGCCAGCAGCTTAGGGACAGCGAACACCGGGGAGCTGTTTTTT.

This clone was detected once. This chain links TRBV2 with TRBJ2-7; D possibly corresponds to TRBD2 (5 bases). CDR1 SNHLY and CDR2 FYNNEI come from the germline V gene. V lost 1 base to trimming and J lost 0 bases, with 10 bases between them. This CDR3 region has 15 residues. CDR3 nucleotides: TGTGCCAGCAGTGAAGGTGCGGGCATCTCCTACGAGCAGTACTTC. Protein: CASSEGAGISYEQYF.

V gene TRBV7-2 combines with J gene TRBJ2-4; D gene uncertain. The germline CDR1 and CDR2 sequences are SGHTA and FQGNSA. The V end was cut by 5 bases, the J end by 1 base, with 12 bases between. CDR3 size: 15 residues. CDR3 nucleotides: TGTGCCAGCAGCCCAAAAAGCCTCGCCAAAAACATTCAGTACTTC. Translated: CASSPKSLAKNIQYF.

V usage is TRBV19 and J usage is TRBJ2-2; the D gene is possibly TRBD1 (5 bases). The germline V and J ends were trimmed by 6 bases and 1 base, with 9 bases remaining between them. CDR1 and CDR2 (germline): LNHDA, SQIVND (reference sequence). This CDR3 region has 14 residues. The CDR3: CASRTDRNTGELFF. The DNA of the CDR3 is TGTGCCAGTAGAACCGACAGGAACACCGGGGAGCTGTTTTTT. The variable domain in full, completed from reference TRBV19 and TRBJ2-2, reads DGGITQSPKYLFRKEGQNVTLSCEQNLNHDAMYWYRQDPGQGLRLIYYSQIVNDFQKGDIAEGYSVSREKKESFPLTVTSAQKNPTAFYLCASRTDRNTGELFFGEGSRLTVL.

This clone was seen only once. The chain has TRBV5-6 and TRBJ1-5; tentatively, D is TRBD1 (5 bases). The CDR3 sequence is 14 residues long. The germline V gene encodes CDR1 SGHDT and CDR2 YYEEEE. V lost 5 bases and J 3 bases, leaving 12 bases between the germline ends. CDR3: CASSFTGSNQPQHF. The CDR3 DNA is TGTGCCAGCAGTTTTACAGGATCCAATCAGCCCCAGCATTTT.

The rearrangement links TRBV9 to TRBJ2-7; 9 bases agree with TRBD2. The CDR3 covers 17 residues. Losses at the gene ends were 0 bases for V and 0 bases for J; bases not matched to a gene: 7. Germline loops: CDR1 SGDLS, CDR2 YYNGEE. For the CDR3, the DNA is TGTGCCAGCAGCGTAGGGATCGGACTAGCGAGCTCCTACGAGCAGTACTTC. Protein sequence: CASSVGIGLASSYEQYF.

The chain joins TRBV25-1 to TRBJ2-2; maybe TRBD1 (6 bases). The CDR3 spans 14 residues. The germline V gene encodes CDR1 MGHDK and CDR2 SYGVNS. The V and J ends lost 8 bases and 4 bases respectively, with 14 bases between them. This chain's CDR3 is CASGIGQPTGELFF. Written as DNA, the CDR3 is TGTGCCAGCGGGATTGGACAGCCCACCGGGGAGCTGTTTTTT.

V usage is TRBV18 and J usage is TRBJ2-1; 8 nucleotides agree with TRBD1. Unmatched junction bases numbered 4, after V lost 6 bases and J lost 0 bases. The CDR3 totals 15 residues. The V gene's germline CDR1 is KGHSH and CDR2 LQKENI. The CDR3 spells CASSSTGGSYNEQFF. CDR3 sequence (DNA): TGTGCCAGCTCGTCAACAGGGGGCTCCTACAATGAGCAGTTCTTC.

The genes are TRBV10-3 and TRBJ2-1; 8 nucleotides line up with TRBD1. The CDR3 extends over 14 amino acids. CDR1 and CDR2 from the germline V gene are ENHRY and SYGVKD. After removal of 4 bases from V and 8 bases from J, the junction contained 7 bases not matched to a gene. CDR3 coding DNA: TGTGCCATCAGTGGGACAGGGCCAGTCCATGAGCAGTTCTTC. This sequence encodes CAISGTGPVHEQFF.

The rearrangement uses TRBV7-9 and TRBJ2-1; possible D gene TRBD1, 5 bases. V was shortened by 8 bases and J by 6 bases, with 14 bases between the two germline ends. Germline V gives CDR1 SEHNR, CDR2 FQNEAQ (reference sequence). This CDR3 spans 13 amino acids. The CDR3 region is CASSRQLLNEQFF. As DNA, the CDR3 is TGTGCCAGCTCCCGACAGCTCCTCAATGAGCAGTTCTTC.